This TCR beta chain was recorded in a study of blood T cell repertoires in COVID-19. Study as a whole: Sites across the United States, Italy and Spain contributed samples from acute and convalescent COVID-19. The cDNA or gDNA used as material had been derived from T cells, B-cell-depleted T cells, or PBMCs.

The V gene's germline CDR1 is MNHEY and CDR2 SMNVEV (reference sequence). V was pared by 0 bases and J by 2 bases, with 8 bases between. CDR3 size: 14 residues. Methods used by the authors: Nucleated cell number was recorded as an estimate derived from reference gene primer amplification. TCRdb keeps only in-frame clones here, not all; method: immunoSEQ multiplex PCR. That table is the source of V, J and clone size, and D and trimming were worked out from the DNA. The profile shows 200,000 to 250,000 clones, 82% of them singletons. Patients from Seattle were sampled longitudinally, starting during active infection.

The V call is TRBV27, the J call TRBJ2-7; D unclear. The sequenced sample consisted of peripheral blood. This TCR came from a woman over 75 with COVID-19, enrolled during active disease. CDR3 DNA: TGTGCCAGCAGTTTATCGCGAGTAGCCTACGAGCAGTACTTC. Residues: CASSLSRVAYEQYF.